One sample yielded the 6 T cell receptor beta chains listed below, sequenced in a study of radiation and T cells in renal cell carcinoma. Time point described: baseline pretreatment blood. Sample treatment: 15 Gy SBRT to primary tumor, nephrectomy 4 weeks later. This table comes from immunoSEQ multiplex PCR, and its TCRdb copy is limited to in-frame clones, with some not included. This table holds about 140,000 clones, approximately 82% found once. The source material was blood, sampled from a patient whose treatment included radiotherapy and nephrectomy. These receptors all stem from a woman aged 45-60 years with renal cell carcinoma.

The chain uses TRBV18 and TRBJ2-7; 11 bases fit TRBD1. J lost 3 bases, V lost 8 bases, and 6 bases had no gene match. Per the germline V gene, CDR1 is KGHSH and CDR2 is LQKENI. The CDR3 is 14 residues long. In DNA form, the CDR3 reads TGTGCCAGCCAAAGGGGACAGGGGGGCTACGAGCAGTACTTC. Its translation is CASQRGQGGYEQYF.

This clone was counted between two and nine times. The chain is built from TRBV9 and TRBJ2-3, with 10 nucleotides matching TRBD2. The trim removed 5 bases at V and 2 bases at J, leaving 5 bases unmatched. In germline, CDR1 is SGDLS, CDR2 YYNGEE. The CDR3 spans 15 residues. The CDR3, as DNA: TGTGCCAGCAGTGCGACTAGCGGGTTCACAGATACGCAGTATTTT. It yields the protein CASSATSGFTDTQYF.

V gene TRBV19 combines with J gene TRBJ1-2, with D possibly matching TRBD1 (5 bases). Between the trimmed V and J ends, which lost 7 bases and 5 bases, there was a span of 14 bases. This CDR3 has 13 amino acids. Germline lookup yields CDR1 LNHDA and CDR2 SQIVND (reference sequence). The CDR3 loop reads CASKEAGRYGYTF. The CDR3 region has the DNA TGTGCCAGTAAAGAGGCAGGGCGATATGGCTACACCTTC.

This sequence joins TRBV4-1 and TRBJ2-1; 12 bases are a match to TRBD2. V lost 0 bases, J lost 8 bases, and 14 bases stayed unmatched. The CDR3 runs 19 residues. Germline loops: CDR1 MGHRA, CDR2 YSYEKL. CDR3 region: CASSQDSSGRAQRFDEQFF. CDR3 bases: TGCGCCAGCAGCCAAGACTCTAGCGGGAGGGCCCAGCGTTTCGATGAGCAGTTCTTC.

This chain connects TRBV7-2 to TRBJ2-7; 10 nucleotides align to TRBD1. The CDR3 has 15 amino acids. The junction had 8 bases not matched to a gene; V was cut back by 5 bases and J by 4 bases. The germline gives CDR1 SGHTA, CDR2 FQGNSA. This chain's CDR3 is CASSTGQGDVYEQYF. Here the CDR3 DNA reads TGTGCCAGCAGCACCGGACAGGGGGACGTGTACGAGCAGTACTTC.

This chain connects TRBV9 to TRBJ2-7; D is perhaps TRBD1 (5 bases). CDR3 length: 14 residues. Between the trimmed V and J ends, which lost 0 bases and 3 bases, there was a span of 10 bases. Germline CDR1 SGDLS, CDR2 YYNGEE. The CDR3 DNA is TGTGCCAGCAGCGTAGGGACAAATAGCTACGAGCAGTACTTC. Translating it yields CASSVGTNSYEQYF. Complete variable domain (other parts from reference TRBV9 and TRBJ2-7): DSGVTQTPKHLITATGQRVTLRCSPRSGDLSVYWYQQSLDQGLQFLIQYYNGEERAKGNILERFSAQQFPDLHSELNLSSLELGDSALYFCASSVGTNSYEQYFGPGTRLTVT.